This TCR beta chain was observed in a study of blood T cells in healthy people across ages (dated by TCRdb to between 2014 and 2017). General notes on the study: Template switching captured roughly one uniquely barcoded TCR beta cDNA molecule per two T cells in model experiments. Using deep sequencing normalized with unique cDNA molecular identifiers, the study measured how TCR beta repertoire diversity changes with age. To avoid experimental bias, donors of different ages were randomly spread across the sequencing lanes. The donors were divided into four age groups: young (average roughly 17 years), middle-aged (about 39), aged (about 60) and long-lived (roughly 86). For two donors (one aged 18 to 30 and one aged 80 or older), the study analyzed two additional independent replicas of 1 million unique cDNA reads from the same blood draw. Results and caveats for the whole study, not just this receptor: Compared with the aged group, the long-lived group had more naive CD4+ T cells, fewer expanded clones and increased TCR diversity, suggesting age selection. Estimates of total diversity from one million sequenced T cells were regarded as lower bounds and underestimates. The CMV infection status of donors was not known, potentially confounding age-related changes in expanded clonotypes. A strong correlation was found between observed TCR beta diversity and the percentage of naive T cells measured by flow cytometry. As age increased, observed TCR beta diversity per million T cells dropped in a roughly linear way, and a significant reduction was already evident by age 40. Conclusive comparison of naive and antigen-experienced compartments was prevented by the profiling of bulk unsorted PBMCs.

The 40 or so donors, aged 6 to 90 years, were systemically healthy Caucasian individuals from Russia. Each donor gave about 9.7 milliliters of peripheral blood, drawn into EDTA-treated Vacutainer tubes. PBMCs were isolated by Ficoll-Paque density-gradient centrifugation, with at least 7 million obtained per sample. Trizol reagent was used to extract total RNA from the PBMCs, yielding at least 5.5 micrograms per sample. Naive CD45RAhigh/CD27high T cell percentages were measured by flow cytometry on a PBMC aliquot from every donor. CDR1 DFQATT and CDR2 SNEGSKA were looked up in the germline V gene (reference sequence). V is pared back by 0 bases and J by 9 bases, with 18 bases lying between the germline termini. From the cysteine through the phenylalanine, the CDR3 covers 15 amino acids. The sequence is cut down to CDR3 DNA, 45 bases in frame from base 1. This clonotype was counted a single time. Its antigen specificity is not known. No base-level quality is on record; no much larger clone is a single base apart. One read alone lends weak support.

Library creation used 5' RACE. The sequencer listed for this sample is Illumina HiSeq 2500. A second PCR of about 6 to 12 cycles was run with a J-beta primer mix and a sample-barcoded 5' primer. A template-switch 5' adaptor carrying 12 random nucleotides introduced a unique molecular identifier onto each TCR beta cDNA molecule. At least 3 million CDR3-containing paired-end reads were obtained from each sample. All of the RNA was converted into first-strand cDNA using the Mint cDNA synthesis kit, with a TRBC-specific oligonucleotide serving as the primer. Following uracil-DNA glycosylase treatment, a first 18-cycle PCR with universal primers M1SS and BC2_uni_R was performed on all cDNA. In the source study's methods: For normalization, 1 million high-quality reads, each with a distinct molecular identifier, were randomly selected from each sample. Instead of being binned into consensus sequences, reads with shared molecular identifiers were discarded. CDR3 identification, clonotype clustering and error correction used MiTCR with a Q25 quality threshold and the strictest error-elimination algorithm. A nonparametric unseen species model with Euler transformation was used to estimate a lower bound on total TCR beta diversity. The public reads were quality trimmed at Q25 with fastp and then assembled into clones with MiXCR by TCRdb, keeping productive beta chains. CDR3 protein sequences are deduplicated, and each keeps its most common genes and DNA. The V and J calls shown here were made by TCRdb, not taken from the authors' results. The sample includes some 690,000 distinct CDR3 sequences, with roughly 20% observed a single time. Approximately 20% of the sample lies in the top ten.

The sample comprised blood. The sequence links TRBV20-1 to TRBJ2-1; the D gene assignment is ambiguous. The clonotype comes from a man in his 70s in good health. CDR3 reads: CSARDLRLTMSEQFF. Here is the DNA: TGCAGTGCTAGAGATTTACGACTCACCATGAGTGAGCAGTTCTTC.